Below, 10 T cell receptor beta chains from the same sample are listed, as sequenced in a study of shared clonotypes between healthy human individuals. Generated by immunoSEQ multiplex PCR, the TCRdb table keeps only in-frame clones and is missing some. The sample carries roughly 500,000 clones, 90% to 96% recorded once. Input material: naive CD4+ T cells sorted from blood. Subset noted: CD45RA+ positively selected. These receptors all come from a woman aged 25 to 39 in good health.

The chain recombines TRBV9 with TRBJ2-7; D tentatively reads TRBD1 or TRBD2 (5 bases each). Germline V gene lookup returns CDR1 SGDLS and CDR2 YYNGEE. V gave up 3 bases and J gave up 2 bases, with 18 bases separating them. There are 16 residues in the CDR3. This CDR3 is CASSAGWGWETYEQYF. The CDR3 DNA is TGTGCCAGCAGCGCGGGGTGGGGCTGGGAAACCTACGAGCAGTACTTC.

This clone was seen once. J is TRBJ2-6 and V is TRBV6-1; D ambiguous. The CDR3 loop spans 15 amino acids. Germline V gene data show CDR1 as MNHNS and CDR2 as SASEGT. The V gene lost 5 bases and the J gene lost 0 bases, with 8 bases spanning the gap. CDR3 in amino acids: CASSISVSGANVLTF. The CDR3 DNA reads as TGTGCCAGCAGTATATCCGTCTCTGGGGCCAACGTCCTGACTTTC.

The chain is built from TRBV5-6 and TRBJ2-1; TRBD2 matches 8 bases. Germline CDR1 reads SGHDT; CDR2 reads YYEEEE. The CDR3 is made up of 15 amino acids. Trimming removed 1 base from V and 7 bases from J; junction bases left unmatched: 7. The DNA of the CDR3 is TGTGCCAGCAGCTTGTTTGATAGCGGGACAAATGAGCAGTTCTTC. It codes for CASSLFDSGTNEQFF.

The chain joins TRBV19 to TRBJ1-2; D remains ambiguous. The CDR3 covers 13 residues. Trimming left V 9 bases short and J 0 bases short, with 11 bases between. Germline V gives CDR1 LNHDA, CDR2 SQIVND (reference sequence). CDR3 sequence (DNA): TGTGCCAGGAAACTGCTTCCTAACTATGGCTACACCTTC. It encodes CARKLLPNYGYTF.

V usage is TRBV10-3 and J usage is TRBJ2-6; 7 nucleotides align to TRBD2. V shed 3 bases, J shed 0 bases, and the junction held 5 bases outside the gene matches. CDR1 and CDR2 from the germline V gene are ENHRY and SYGVKD. The CDR3 spans 17 residues. CDR3 bases: TGTGCCATCAGTGATTTTGCGGGAGCCTCTGGGGCCAACGTCCTGACTTTC. This translates into CAISDFAGASGANVLTF.

This sequence joins TRBV28 and TRBJ2-1; D is unclear. This CDR3 comprises 11 residues. Germline V lookup: CDR1 MDHEN, CDR2 SYDVKM. V was clipped by 6 bases and J by 8 bases, with 8 bases between them. The CDR3 DNA reads TGTGCCAGCAGCATACTGGATGAGCAGTTCTTC. Residues: CASSILDEQFF.

The gene calls are TRBV7-9 and TRBJ1-1; 9 bases map to TRBD1. V lost 7 bases and J lost 0; bases outside the gene matches: 3. Germline V CDR1 and CDR2: SEHNR, FQNEAQ (reference sequence). The CDR3 spans 14 residues. The CDR3 loop is CASTRTGVNTEAFF. CDR3 bases: TGTGCCAGCACGCGGACAGGGGTGAACACTGAAGCTTTCTTT. The complete variable domain, with remaining parts taken from reference TRBV7-9 and TRBJ1-1, reads DTGVSQNPRHKITKRGQNVTFRCDPISEHNRLYWYRQTLGQGPEFLTYFQNEAQLEKSRLLSDRFSAERPKGSFSTLEIQRTEQGDSAMYLCASTRTGVNTEAFFGQGTRLTVV.

The V and J genes are TRBV4-1 and TRBJ2-1; D may be TRBD2 (5 bases). V shed 2 bases and J shed 0 bases, with 14 bases lying between them. Germline V gene data show CDR1 as MGHRA and CDR2 as YSYEKL. The CDR3 has 17 amino acids. CDR3 protein: CASSQIRGGYSYNEQFF. Here the CDR3 DNA reads TGCGCCAGCAGCCAAATACGGGGTGGGTACTCCTACAATGAGCAGTTCTTC.

This clone has only a few counts. The chain combines TRBV5-1 with TRBJ1-3, with D maybe TRBD1 (6 bases). The CDR3 is made up of 16 amino acids. Germline CDR1 is SGHRS and CDR2 is YFSETQ. Trimming cost V 0 bases and J 0 bases, with 10 bases left between them. CDR3 loop: CASSLEGGVSGNTIYF. Written as DNA, the CDR3 is TGCGCCAGCAGCTTGGAGGGGGGAGTCTCTGGAAACACCATATATTTT.

V is TRBV6-1 and J is TRBJ1-5; 8 nucleotides line up with TRBD1. Per germline, CDR1 MNHNS and CDR2 SASEGT. The CDR3 extends over 14 amino acids. V gave up 5 bases and J gave up 4 bases; unmatched junction bases: 4. The CDR3 protein is CASSSRDRNQPQHF. The CDR3 DNA reads TGTGCCAGCAGTTCCCGGGACAGGAATCAGCCCCAGCATTTT.